This TCR beta chain was recorded in a study of T cells after yellow fever vaccination. This clonotype showed up just a few times. Its specificity is unknown. CDR3 length: 15 residues. The germline CDR1 and CDR2 sequences are KGHSH and LQKENI. The trim removed 2 bases at V and 5 bases at J, leaving 4 bases unmatched. General study results and limits: Across the CD4 and CD8 compartments, a small share of clonotypes was present in both. Sorted repertoires could include abundant contaminating clonotypes from bulk cells. Once the booster was given, most primary-vaccination clones reappeared, at over 95% for CD4 and over 70% for CD8.

TCRdb recomputed calls from the 5' RACE reads with MiXCR, one row per CDR3 protein. The sample has 340,000 or so distinct CDR3 sequences, around 12% seen once. The chain links TRBV18 to TRBJ1-5; 9 bases are a match to TRBD1. The TCR originated in a man in his late teens or twenties who received the YFV17D yellow fever vaccine. The starting material was CD4+ T cells sorted from PBMCs, obtained 15 days after the yellow fever booster vaccination. The CDR3, as DNA: TGTGCCAGCTCACCAGGGACAGGGATCCATCAGCCCCAGCATTTT. Its protein product is CASSPGTGIHQPQHF.